This record looks at one TCR beta chain sequence and its context. As processed by the authors: Reference gene primer amplification gave nucleated cell count estimates. Some clones are missing from TCRdb's copy, which holds only in-frame ones; the method was immunoSEQ multiplex PCR. Clone size and the V and J calls come from that table; the DNA yielded D and trimming. Of 150,000 or so clones in the sample, over 65% were seen once. This sample stems from a study of blood T cell repertoires in COVID-19. Across the whole study: The origin of the acute and convalescent COVID-19 samples was the United States, Italy and Spain.

Germline V CDR1 and CDR2: MDHEN, SYDVKM. This CDR3 is built from 12 residues. The ends were cut back, 5 bases at V and 9 bases at J, with 11 bases in the middle. The chain uses TRBV28 and TRBJ2-1; tentative D call: TRBD2 (6 bases). The source is a woman older than 75 with acute or convalescent COVID-19. Source material: peripheral blood. This CDR3 is CASSGRGLEQFF. CDR3 sequence (DNA): TGTGCCAGCAGTGGGCGGGGCCTTGAGCAGTTCTTC. The entire variable domain, with the rest obtained from reference TRBV28 and TRBJ2-1, is as follows: DVKVTQSSRYLVKRTGEKVFLECVQDMDHENMFWYRQDPGLGLRLIYFSYDVKMKEKGDIPEGYSVSREKKERFSLILESASTNQTSMYLCASSGRGLEQFFGPGTRLTVL.